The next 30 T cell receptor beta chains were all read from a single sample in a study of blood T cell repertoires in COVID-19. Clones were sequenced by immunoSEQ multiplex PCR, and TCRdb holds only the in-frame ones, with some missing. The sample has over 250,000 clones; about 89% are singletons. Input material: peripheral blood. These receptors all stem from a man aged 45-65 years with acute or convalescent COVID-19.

Written as DNA, the CDR3 is TGTGCCAGCAGCTTGAGGGGCGGGGATACCGGGGAGCTGTTTTTT. It translates to CASSLRGGDTGELFF. The chain recombines TRBV5-4 with TRBJ2-2, with D possibly TRBD2 on 6 matching bases. Trimming shortened V by 1 base and J by 5 bases, and 12 bases separated the two germline ends. Germline V gene sequence: CDR1 SGHNT, CDR2 YYREEE (reference sequence). The CDR3 runs to 15 residues.

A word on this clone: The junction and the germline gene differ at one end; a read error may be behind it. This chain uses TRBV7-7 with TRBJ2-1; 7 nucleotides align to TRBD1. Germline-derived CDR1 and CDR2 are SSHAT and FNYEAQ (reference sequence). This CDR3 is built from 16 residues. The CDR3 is CASSSRRDSSYNEQFF. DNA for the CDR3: TGTGCTAGCAGCTCGCGCCGGGACAGCTCCTACAATGAGCAGTTCTTC. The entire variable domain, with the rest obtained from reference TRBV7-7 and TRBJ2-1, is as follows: GAGVSQSPRYKVTKRGQDVTLRCDPISSHATLYWYQQALGQGPEFLTYFNYEAQPDKSGLPSDRFSAERPEGSISTLTIQRTEQRDSAMYRCASSSRRDSSYNEQFFGPGTRLTVL.

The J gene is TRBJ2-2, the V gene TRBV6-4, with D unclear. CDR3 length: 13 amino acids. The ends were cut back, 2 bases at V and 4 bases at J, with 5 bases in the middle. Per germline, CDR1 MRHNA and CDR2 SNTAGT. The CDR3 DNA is TGTGCCAGCAGTGACGTCTTCACCGGGGAGCTGTTTTTT. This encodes CASSDVFTGELFF.

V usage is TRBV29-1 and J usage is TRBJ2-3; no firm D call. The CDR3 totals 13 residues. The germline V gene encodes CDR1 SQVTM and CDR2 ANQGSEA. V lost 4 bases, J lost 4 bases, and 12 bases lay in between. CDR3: CSVGSSGADTQYF. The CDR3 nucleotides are TGCAGCGTTGGTTCATCTGGAGCAGATACGCAGTATTTT.

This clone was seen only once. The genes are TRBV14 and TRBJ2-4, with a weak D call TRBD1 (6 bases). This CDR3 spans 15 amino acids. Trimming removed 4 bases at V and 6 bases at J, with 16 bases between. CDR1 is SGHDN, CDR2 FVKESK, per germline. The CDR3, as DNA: TGTGCCAGCAGCCTAATTACAGGGCTCGGAAACATTCAGTACTTC. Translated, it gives CASSLITGLGNIQYF.

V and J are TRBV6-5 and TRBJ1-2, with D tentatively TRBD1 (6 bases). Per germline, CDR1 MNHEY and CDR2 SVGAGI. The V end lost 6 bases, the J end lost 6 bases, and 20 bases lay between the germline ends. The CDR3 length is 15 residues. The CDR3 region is CASRGQQSPVDGYTF. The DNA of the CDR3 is TGTGCCAGCAGAGGACAGCAGTCACCCGTTGATGGCTACACCTTC.

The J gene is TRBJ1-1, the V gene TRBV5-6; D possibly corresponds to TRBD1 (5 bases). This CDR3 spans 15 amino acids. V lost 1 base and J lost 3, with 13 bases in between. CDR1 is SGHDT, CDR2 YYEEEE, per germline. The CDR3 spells CASSLFWDSDTEAFF. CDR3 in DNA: TGTGCCAGCAGCTTGTTTTGGGACTCTGACACTGAAGCTTTCTTT.

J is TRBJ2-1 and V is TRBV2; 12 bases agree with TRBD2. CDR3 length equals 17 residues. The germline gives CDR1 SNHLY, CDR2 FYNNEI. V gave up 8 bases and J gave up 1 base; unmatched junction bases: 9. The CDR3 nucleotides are TGTGCCAGCCTTCTCCTAGCGGGGGGGCAATCCTACAATGAGCAGTTCTTC. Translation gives CASLLLAGGQSYNEQFF.

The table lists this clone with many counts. CDR3 sequence (DNA): TGTGCCAGCAGTCAGGACAGTGAAGCTTTCTTT. Translated, it gives CASSQDSEAFF. V usage is TRBV27 and J usage is TRBJ1-1, with a tentative D call TRBD1 (6 bases). Between the trimmed V and J ends, which lost 5 bases and 7 bases, there was a span of 8 bases. This CDR3 has 11 residues. Germline CDR1 and CDR2: MNHEY and SMNVEV (reference sequence).

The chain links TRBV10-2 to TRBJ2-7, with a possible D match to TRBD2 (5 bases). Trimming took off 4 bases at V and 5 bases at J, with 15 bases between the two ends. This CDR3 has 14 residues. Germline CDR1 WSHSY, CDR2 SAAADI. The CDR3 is CASSARTSIHEQYF. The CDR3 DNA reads TGCGCCAGCAGTGCCCGAACTAGTATCCACGAGCAGTACTTC.

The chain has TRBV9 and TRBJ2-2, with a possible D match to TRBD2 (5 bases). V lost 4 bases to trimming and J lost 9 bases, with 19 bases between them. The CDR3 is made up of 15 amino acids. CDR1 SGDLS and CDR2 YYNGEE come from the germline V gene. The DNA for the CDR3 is TGTGCCAGCAGCCCCAACCGGGGAGATTACCGGGAGCTGTTTTTT. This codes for CASSPNRGDYRELFF. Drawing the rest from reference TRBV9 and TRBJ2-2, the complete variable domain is DSGVTQTPKHLITATGQRVTLRCSPRSGDLSVYWYQQSLDQGLQFLIQYYNGEERAKGNILERFSAQQFPDLHSELNLSSLELGDSALYFCASSPNRGDYRELFFGEGSRLTVL.

Written as DNA, the CDR3 is TGTGCCAGCAGCCCTACGACGCAGGGGAACTATGGCTACACCTTC. Translation: CASSPTTQGNYGYTF. This chain joins TRBV27 and TRBJ1-2; D is perhaps TRBD1 (6 bases). The CDR3 runs to 15 residues. Trimming took off 6 bases at V and 2 bases at J, with 16 bases between the two ends. The germline CDR1 and CDR2 sequences are MNHEY and SMNVEV (reference sequence).

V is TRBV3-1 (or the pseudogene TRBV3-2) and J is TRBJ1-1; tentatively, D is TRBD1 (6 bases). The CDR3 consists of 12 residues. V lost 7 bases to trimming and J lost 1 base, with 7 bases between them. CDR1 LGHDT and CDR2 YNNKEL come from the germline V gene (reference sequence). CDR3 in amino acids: CASNRANTEAFF. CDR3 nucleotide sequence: TGTGCCAGCAACAGGGCGAACACTGAAGCTTTCTTT.

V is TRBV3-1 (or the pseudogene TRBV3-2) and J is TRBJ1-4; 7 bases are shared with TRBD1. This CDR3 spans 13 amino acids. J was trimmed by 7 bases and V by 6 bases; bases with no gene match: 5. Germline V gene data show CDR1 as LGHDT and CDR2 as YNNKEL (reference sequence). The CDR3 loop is CASRVRGSEKLFF. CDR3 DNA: TGTGCCAGCAGGGTCAGGGGGAGTGAAAAACTGTTTTTT.

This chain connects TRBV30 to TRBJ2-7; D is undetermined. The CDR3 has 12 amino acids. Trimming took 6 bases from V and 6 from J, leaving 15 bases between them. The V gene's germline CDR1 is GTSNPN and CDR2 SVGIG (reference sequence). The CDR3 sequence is CACNTPAREQYF. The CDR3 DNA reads TGTGCCTGCAACACCCCAGCGCGCGAGCAGTACTTC.

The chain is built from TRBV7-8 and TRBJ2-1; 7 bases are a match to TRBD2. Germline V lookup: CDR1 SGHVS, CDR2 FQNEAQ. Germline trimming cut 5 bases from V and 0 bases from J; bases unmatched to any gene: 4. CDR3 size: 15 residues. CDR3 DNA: TGTGCCAGCAGCCCCCGGACTAGCTCCTACAATGAGCAGTTCTTC. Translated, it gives CASSPRTSSYNEQFF.

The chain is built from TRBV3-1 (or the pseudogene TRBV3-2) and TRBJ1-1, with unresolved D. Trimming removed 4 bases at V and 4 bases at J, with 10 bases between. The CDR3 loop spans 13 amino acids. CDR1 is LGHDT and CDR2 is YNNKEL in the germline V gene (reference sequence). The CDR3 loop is CASSRGVGTEAFF. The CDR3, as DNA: TGTGCCAGCAGCCGCGGGGTGGGCACTGAAGCTTTCTTT.

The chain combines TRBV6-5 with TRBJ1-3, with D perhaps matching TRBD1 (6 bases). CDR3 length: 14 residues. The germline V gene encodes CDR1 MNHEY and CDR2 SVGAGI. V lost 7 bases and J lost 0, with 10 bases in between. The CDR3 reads CASTTGYSGNTIYF. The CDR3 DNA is TGTGCCAGCACAACAGGGTACTCTGGAAACACCATATATTTT.

In DNA, the CDR3 is TGTGCCTGGAGCTTAATGACTAGCGGGGGGGCCTACAATGAGCAGTTCTTC. Encoded protein: CAWSLMTSGGAYNEQFF. The chain carries TRBV30 and TRBJ2-1; TRBD2 agrees at 14 bases. J lost 2 bases, V lost 3 bases, and 6 bases had no gene match. Germline V gene lookup returns CDR1 GTSNPN and CDR2 SVGIG (reference sequence). This CDR3 has 17 residues.

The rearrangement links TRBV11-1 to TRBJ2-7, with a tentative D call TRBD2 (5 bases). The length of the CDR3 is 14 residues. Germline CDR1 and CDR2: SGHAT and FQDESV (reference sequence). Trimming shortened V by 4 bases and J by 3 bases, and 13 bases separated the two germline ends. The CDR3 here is CASSSSFPRYEQYF. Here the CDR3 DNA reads TGTGCCAGCAGCTCTAGCTTCCCTCGCTACGAGCAGTACTTC.

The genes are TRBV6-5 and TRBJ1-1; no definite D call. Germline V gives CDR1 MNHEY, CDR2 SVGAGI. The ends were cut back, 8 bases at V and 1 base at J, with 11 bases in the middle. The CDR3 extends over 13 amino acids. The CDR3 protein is CASGPQANTEAFF. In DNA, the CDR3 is TGTGCCAGCGGGCCCCAGGCGAACACTGAAGCTTTCTTT.

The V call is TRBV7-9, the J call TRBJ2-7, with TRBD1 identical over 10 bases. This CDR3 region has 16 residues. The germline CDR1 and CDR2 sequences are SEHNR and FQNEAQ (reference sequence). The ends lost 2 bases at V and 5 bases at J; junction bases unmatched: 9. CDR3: CASSLFRTGGLDEQYF. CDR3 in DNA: TGTGCCAGCAGCTTATTCAGGACAGGGGGACTGGACGAGCAGTACTTC.

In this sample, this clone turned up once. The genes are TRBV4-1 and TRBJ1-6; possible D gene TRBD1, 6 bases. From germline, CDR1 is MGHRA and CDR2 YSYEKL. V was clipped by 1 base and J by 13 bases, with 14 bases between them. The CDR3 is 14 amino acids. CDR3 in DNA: TGCGCCAGCAGCCAAGGGGGGCTGGCTGGTCCCCTCCACTTT. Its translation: CASSQGGLAGPLHF.

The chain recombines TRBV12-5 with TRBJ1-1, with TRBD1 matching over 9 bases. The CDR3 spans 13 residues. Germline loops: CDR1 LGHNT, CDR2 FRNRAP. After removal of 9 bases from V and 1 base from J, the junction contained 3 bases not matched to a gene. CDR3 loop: CASTGQGNTEAFF. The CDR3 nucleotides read TGTGCTAGCACGGGACAGGGGAACACTGAAGCTTTCTTT.

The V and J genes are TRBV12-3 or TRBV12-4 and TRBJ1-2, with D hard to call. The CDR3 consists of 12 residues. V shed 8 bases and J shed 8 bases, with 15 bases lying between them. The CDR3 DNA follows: TGTGCCAGCGGATCCCCGCAGCGAGGCTACACCTTC. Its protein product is CASGSPQRGYTF.

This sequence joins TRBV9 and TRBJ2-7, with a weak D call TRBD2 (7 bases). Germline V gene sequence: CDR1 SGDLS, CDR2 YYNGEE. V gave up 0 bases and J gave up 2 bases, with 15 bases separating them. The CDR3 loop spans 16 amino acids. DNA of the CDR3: TGTGCCAGCAGCGTAGAGCCCCAGGGGACTACCTACGAGCAGTACTTC. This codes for CASSVEPQGTTYEQYF.

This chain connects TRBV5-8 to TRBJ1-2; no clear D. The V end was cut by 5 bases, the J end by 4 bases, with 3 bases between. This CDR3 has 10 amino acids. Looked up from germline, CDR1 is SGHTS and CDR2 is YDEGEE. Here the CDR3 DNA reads TGTGCCAGCAGTCTCTATGGCTACACCTTC. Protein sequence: CASSLYGYTF.

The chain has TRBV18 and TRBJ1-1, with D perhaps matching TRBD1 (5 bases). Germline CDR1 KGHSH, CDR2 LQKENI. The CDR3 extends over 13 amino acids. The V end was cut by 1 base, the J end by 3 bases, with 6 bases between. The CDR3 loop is CASSPLRDTEAFF. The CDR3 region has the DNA TGTGCCAGCTCACCACTCAGGGACACTGAAGCTTTCTTT.

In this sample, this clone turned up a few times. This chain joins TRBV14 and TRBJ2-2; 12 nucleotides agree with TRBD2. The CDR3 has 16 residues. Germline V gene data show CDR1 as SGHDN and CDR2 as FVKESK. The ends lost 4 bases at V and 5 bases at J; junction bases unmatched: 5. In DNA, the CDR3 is TGTGCCAGCAGCCCCGGACTAGCGGGGAGGACCGGGGAGCTGTTTTTT. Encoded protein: CASSPGLAGRTGELFF.

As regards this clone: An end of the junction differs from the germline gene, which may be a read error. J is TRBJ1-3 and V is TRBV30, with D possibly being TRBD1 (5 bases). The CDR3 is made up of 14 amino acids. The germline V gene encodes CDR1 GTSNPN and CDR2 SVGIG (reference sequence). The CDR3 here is CAWTGVISGNTIYF. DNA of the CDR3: TGTGCGTGGACGGGGGTGATCTCTGGAAACACCATATATTTT.